This TCR beta chain was sequenced for a study of shared clonotypes between healthy human individuals. Study findings and constraints: Rarefaction demonstrated incomplete sorted-subset sequencing despite large depth. Among donors, the sharing of clonotypes was expected to be influenced by sequencing depth. Collection of samples was limited to blood; tissue repertoires likely differ.

The CDR3 length is 18 residues. Germline V gives CDR1 SGHRS, CDR2 YFSETQ. J was trimmed by 3 bases and V by 0 bases; bases with no gene match: 10. This was a deep-level run. Profiled with immunoSEQ multiplex PCR; TCRdb holds only in-frame clones, not every one. The sample holds some 690,000 clones, 90% seen once. Points on this clone: Its cognate antigen is unknown.

This TCR derives from a man aged 18-30 years in good health. Some clones in this sample may be carry-over from other donors' samples. The genes are TRBV5-1 and TRBJ2-2, with 8 nucleotides matching TRBD2. Sequences were obtained from memory CD8+ T cells from PBMCs. The subset was: CD45RO+ cells pooled with CCR7-negative TemRA cells. CDR3 in amino acids: CASSLGESGRLHTGELFF. For the CDR3, the DNA is TGCGCCAGCAGCTTGGGAGAGAGCGGGAGACTCCACACCGGGGAGCTGTTTTTT.